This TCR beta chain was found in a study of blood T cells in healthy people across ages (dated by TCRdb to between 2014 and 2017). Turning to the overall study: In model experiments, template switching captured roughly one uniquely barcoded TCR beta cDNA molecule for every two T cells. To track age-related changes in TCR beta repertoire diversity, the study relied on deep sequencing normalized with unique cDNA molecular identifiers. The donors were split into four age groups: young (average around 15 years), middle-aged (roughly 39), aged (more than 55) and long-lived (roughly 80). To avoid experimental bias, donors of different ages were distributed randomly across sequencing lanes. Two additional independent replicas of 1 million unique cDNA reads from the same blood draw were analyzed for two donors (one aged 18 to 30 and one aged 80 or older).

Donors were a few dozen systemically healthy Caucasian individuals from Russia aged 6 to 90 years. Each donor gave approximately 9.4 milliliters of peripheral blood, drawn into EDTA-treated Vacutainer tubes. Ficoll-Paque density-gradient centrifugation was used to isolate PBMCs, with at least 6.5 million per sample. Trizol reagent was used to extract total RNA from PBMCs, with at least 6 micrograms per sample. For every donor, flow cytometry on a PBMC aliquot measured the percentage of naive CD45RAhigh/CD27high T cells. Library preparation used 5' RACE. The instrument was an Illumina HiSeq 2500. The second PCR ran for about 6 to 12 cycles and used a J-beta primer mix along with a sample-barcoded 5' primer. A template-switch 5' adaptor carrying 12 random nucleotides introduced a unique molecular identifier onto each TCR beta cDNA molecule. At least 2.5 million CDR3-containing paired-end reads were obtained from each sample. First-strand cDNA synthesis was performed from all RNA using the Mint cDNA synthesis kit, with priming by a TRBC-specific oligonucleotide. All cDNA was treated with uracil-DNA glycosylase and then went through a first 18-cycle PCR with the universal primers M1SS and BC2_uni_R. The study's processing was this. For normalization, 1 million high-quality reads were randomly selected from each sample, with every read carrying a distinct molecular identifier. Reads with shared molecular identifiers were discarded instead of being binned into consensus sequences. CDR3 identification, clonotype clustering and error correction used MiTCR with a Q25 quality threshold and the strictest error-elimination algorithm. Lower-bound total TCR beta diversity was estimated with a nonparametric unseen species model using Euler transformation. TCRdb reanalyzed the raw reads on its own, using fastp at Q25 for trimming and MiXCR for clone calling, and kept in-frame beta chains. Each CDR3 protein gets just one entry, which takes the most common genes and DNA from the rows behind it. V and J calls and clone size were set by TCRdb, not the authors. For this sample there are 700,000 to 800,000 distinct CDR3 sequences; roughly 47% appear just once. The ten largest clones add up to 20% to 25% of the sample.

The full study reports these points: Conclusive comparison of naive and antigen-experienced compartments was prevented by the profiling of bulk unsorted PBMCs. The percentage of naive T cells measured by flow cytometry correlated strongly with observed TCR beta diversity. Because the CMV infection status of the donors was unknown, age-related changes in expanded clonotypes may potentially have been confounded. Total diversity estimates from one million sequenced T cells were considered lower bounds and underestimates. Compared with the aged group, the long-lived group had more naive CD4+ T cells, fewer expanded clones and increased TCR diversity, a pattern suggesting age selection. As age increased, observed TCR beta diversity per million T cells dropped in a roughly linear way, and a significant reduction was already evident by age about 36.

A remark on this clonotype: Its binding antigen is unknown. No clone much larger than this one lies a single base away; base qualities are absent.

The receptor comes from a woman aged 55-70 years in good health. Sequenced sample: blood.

The encoded CDR3 is CASSLGNSWEQETQYF. In nucleotides, the sequence is TGCGCCAGCAGCTTGGGGAACAGCTGGGAACAAGAGACCCAGTACTTC. This sequence uses TRBV5-1 and TRBJ2-5; the D gene lacks a confident call. From a lookup of the germline V gene, CDR1 and CDR2 are SGHRS and YFSETQ. The CDR3 runs 16 residues from the cysteine to the phenylalanine. CDR3 DNA is the only sequence kept; it has 48 bases, read in frame from the first base. V drops 0 bases and J drops 2 bases, leaving 14 bases in between.